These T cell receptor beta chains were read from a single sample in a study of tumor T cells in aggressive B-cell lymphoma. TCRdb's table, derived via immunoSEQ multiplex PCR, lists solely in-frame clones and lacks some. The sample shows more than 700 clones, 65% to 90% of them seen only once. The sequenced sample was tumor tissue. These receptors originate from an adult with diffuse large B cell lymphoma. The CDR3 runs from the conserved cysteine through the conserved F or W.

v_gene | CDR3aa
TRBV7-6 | CASSLGVRVETQYF
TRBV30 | CAWSRDRGTEAFF
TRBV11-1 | CASSLEASRETQYF
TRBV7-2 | CASRLDRVTNTQYF
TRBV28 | CASSLVPGWEAFF
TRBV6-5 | CASIPGGRTEAFF
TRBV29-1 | CSGGQLSIQYF
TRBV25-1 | CASTRTDYNSPLHF
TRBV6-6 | CASSSSGTLPPNEQYF
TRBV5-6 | CASSSVRGLAGNTIYF
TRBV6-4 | CASSVTGGVDQPQHF
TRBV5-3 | CARSPNRVRRHTEAFF
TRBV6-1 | CASSAGLAGLYEQYF
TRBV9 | CASSLTGVQETQYF
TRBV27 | CASSSGLAGAELFF
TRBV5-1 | CASSSDPGTAKGQYF
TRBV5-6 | CASTRGRIYTF
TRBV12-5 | CASGSLPLDRGEQYF
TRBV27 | CASSALAGSGTDTQYF
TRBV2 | CASRGTGGTGELFF